This note documents a single T cell receptor (beta chain) sequence. Its matching antigen is unknown. This specimen comes from a study of cytomegalovirus exposure and HLA in healthy donors. Study information: There were some 81 million unique TCRs (from HLA-typed donors) in an early data release.

Vbeta (60) and Jbeta (13) primers were used in the PCR. Method: immunoSEQ multiplex PCR; TCRdb's copy keeps in-frame clones and lacks some. The table records about 180,000 clones, about two thirds of them present only once. The CDR3 spans 15 residues. CDR1 is SGHNT and CDR2 is YENEEA in the germline V gene. V lost 4 bases and J lost 0, with 11 bases in between. Study-wide results and limits: The study listed 164 cytomegalovirus-associated TCR beta chains. Researchers reportedly found TCR beta sequences accurately predicted most subjects' HLA-A and HLA-B alleles. In a later analysis, specific HLA alleles were associated with around 17,000 TCR beta sequences at a 0.05 false discovery rate.

Sequenced input: PBMCs. The origin of this receptor is a human donor in good health. The gene calls are TRBV11-3 and TRBJ2-3; TRBD2 is a possible D gene (5 bases). Here the CDR3 reads CASSYRTGSTDTQYF. The CDR3 DNA reads as TGTGCCAGCAGCTATAGAACGGGGAGCACAGATACGCAGTATTTT.